The 32 T cell receptor beta chains below all came from one sample that was sequenced in a study of blood T cell repertoires in COVID-19 (dated by TCRdb to about 2020). Library preparation was by the immunoSEQ multiplex PCR assay. TCRdb carries this immuneACCESS record with in-frame sequences only. Its versions omit some clonotypes, under half of them owing to an unresolved V gene in the studies checked, with the rest unexplained. The sample has a few hundred thousand clones on record, approximately 83% of them singletons. About 2.2% of the sample lies in the top ten. The sequencing input was peripheral blood. These receptors were obtained from a woman between 25 and 40 years old who had recovered from COVID-19.

The chain uses TRBV3-1 (or the pseudogene TRBV3-2) and TRBJ2-7; TRBD2 matches at 7 bases. Germline V gives CDR1 LGHDT, CDR2 YNNKEL (reference sequence). Unmatched junction bases numbered 5, after V lost 4 bases and J lost 2 bases. This CDR3 has 14 residues. CDR3 residues: CASSRTSDAYEQYF. The CDR3 nucleotides read TGTGCCAGCAGCCGAACTAGCGACGCCTACGAGCAGTACTTC.

The chain employs TRBV5-1 and TRBJ2-7; 9 positions match TRBD2. The germline V gene has CDR1 SGHRS and CDR2 YFSETQ. The V and J ends lost 7 bases and 3 bases, in that order; junction bases with no gene match: 8. CDR3 length equals 14 residues. CDR3 protein: CASGRGGNHYEQYF. CDR3 in DNA: TGCGCCAGCGGGCGGGGGGGGAATCACTACGAGCAGTACTTC.

The V call is TRBV13, the J call TRBJ2-3; 11 bases align to TRBD2. V lost 5 bases and J lost 6; bases outside the gene matches: 10. This CDR3 is built from 16 residues. Germline loops: CDR1 PRHDT, CDR2 FYEKMQ (reference sequence). The CDR3: CASSQGLAALLDTQYF. CDR3 nucleotide sequence: TGTGCCAGCAGCCAGGGACTAGCGGCTCTCCTGGATACGCAGTATTTT.

The J gene is TRBJ2-1, the V gene TRBV29-1, with TRBD2 as a possible D gene (6 bases). Trimming removed 4 bases from V and 3 bases from J, with 16 bases in between. Germline assignment: CDR1 SQVTM and CDR2 ANQGSEA. The CDR3 covers 15 residues. CDR3 protein: CSVVRVRDFYNEQFF. The CDR3 DNA is TGCAGCGTTGTTCGAGTGCGGGACTTCTACAATGAGCAGTTCTTC.

A few counts support this clone. V gene TRBV28 combines with J gene TRBJ1-1; D may be TRBD1 (5 bases). Between the trimmed V and J ends, which lost 7 bases and 2 bases, there was a span of 8 bases. The CDR3 spans 12 residues. Germline lookup yields CDR1 MDHEN and CDR2 SYDVKM. The CDR3 here is CASKGPNTEAFF. The CDR3 DNA reads TGTGCCAGCAAGGGGCCCAACACTGAAGCTTTCTTT.

The chain joins TRBV5-5 to TRBJ2-2; 9 bases align to TRBD1. The CDR3 loop spans 18 amino acids. The germline V gene has CDR1 SGHKS and CDR2 YYEKEE (reference sequence). Trimming at V came to 3 bases and at J to 1 base, leaving 10 bases not matched to a gene. Written as DNA, the CDR3 is TGTGCCAGCAGCTCTTTATTAGGGGACAGGGTGAACACCGGGGAGCTGTTTTTT. It specifies CASSSLLGDRVNTGELFF.

The rearrangement links TRBV19 to TRBJ2-2, with 14 bases lining up with TRBD2. The CDR3 consists of 18 residues. After removal of 9 bases from V and 3 bases from J, the junction contained 12 bases not matched to a gene. The germline V gene encodes CDR1 LNHDA and CDR2 SQIVND (reference sequence). CDR3 coding DNA: TGTGCCAGCCTGGGGAGACTAGCGGGGGGGCCCGACACCGGGGAGCTGTTTTTT. Its translation is CASLGRLAGGPDTGELFF. Supplemented by reference TRBV19 and TRBJ2-2, the full variable domain reads DGGITQSPKYLFRKEGQNVTLSCEQNLNHDAMYWYRQDPGQGLRLIYYSQIVNDFQKGDIAEGYSVSREKKESFPLTVTSAQKNPTAFYLCASLGRLAGGPDTGELFFGEGSRLTVL.

This clone was recorded a few times. The rearrangement joins TRBV10-3 to TRBJ1-5; 10 bases line up with TRBD1. The CDR3 runs 18 residues. Germline lookup yields CDR1 ENHRY and CDR2 SYGVKD. The V segment lost 3 bases and the J segment 6 bases; nucleotides outside the gene matches: 14. The CDR3 protein is CAISDPRDRGRVGQPQHF. The CDR3 DNA reads as TGTGCCATCAGTGACCCACGAGACAGGGGGCGAGTGGGTCAGCCCCAGCATTTT.

J is TRBJ1-1 and V is TRBV10-3, with 7 bases aligning to TRBD1. V lost 4 bases to trimming and J lost 0 bases; unmatched junction nucleotides: 8. The CDR3 consists of 16 residues. Germline values: CDR1 ENHRY, CDR2 SYGVKD. The CDR3: CAISGKQGTLNTEAFF. As DNA, the CDR3 is TGTGCCATCAGTGGGAAACAGGGGACGTTGAACACTGAAGCTTTCTTT.

This clone appeared once. The rearrangement links TRBV27 to TRBJ2-3; D gene ambiguous. Germline CDR1 and CDR2: MNHEY and SMNVEV (reference sequence). V was shortened by 6 bases and J by 1 base, with 8 bases between the two germline ends. The CDR3 has 13 residues. CDR3 loop: CASSFQGTDTQYF. The DNA for the CDR3 is TGTGCCAGCAGCTTCCAGGGCACAGATACGCAGTATTTT.

The chain carries TRBV5-1 and TRBJ2-2; D is perhaps TRBD2 (6 bases). Germline values: CDR1 SGHRS, CDR2 YFSETQ. V was clipped by 5 bases and J by 2 bases, with 7 bases between them. CDR3 length: 13 residues. The DNA for the CDR3 is TGCGCCAGCAGGGAGGGAAACACCGGGGAGCTGTTTTTT. As protein: CASREGNTGELFF.

This clone turned up a few times. The gene calls are TRBV28 and TRBJ1-5; weak D call: TRBD1 (5 bases). The CDR3 spans 15 residues. V was shortened by 6 bases and J by 2 bases, with 14 bases between the two germline ends. Germline CDR1 reads MDHEN; CDR2 reads SYDVKM. The CDR3 sequence is CASRGRGLRNQPQHF. CDR3 bases: TGTGCCAGCAGAGGGAGGGGATTACGCAATCAGCCCCAGCATTTT.

The sample holds a few counts of this clone. The gene calls are TRBV13 and TRBJ2-7; 9 bases align to TRBD1. Trimming removed 3 bases from V and 2 bases from J; junction bases left unmatched: 2. The length of the CDR3 is 14 residues. Germline V lookup: CDR1 PRHDT, CDR2 FYEKMQ (reference sequence). This chain's CDR3 is CASSFRDRAYEQYF. CDR3 coding DNA: TGTGCCAGCAGCTTCCGGGACAGGGCCTACGAGCAGTACTTC. The whole variable domain, filled in from reference TRBV13 and TRBJ2-7, reads AAGVIQSPRHLIKEKRETATLKCYPIPRHDTVYWYQQGPGQDPQFLISFYEKMQSDKGSIPDRFSAQQFSDYHSELNMSSLELGDSALYFCASSFRDRAYEQYFGPGTRLTVT.

CDR3 bases: TGTGCTAGTGGTTTGGTACTCGGGATCTTGAACACCGGGGAGCTGTTTTTT. Its translation is CASGLVLGILNTGELFF. The V and J genes are TRBV12-5 and TRBJ2-2, with a tentative D call TRBD2 (5 bases). V lost 0 bases and J 1 base, leaving 12 bases between the germline ends. Germline-derived CDR1 and CDR2 are LGHNT and FRNRAP. The length of the CDR3 is 17 residues.

The chain has TRBV2 and TRBJ2-1; D unresolved. The V and J ends lost 7 bases and 6 bases respectively, with 16 bases between them. The CDR3 runs to 14 residues. Per germline, CDR1 SNHLY and CDR2 FYNNEI. Here the CDR3 DNA reads TGTGCCAGCAACGTCCAAGCTCCTGGCAATGAGCAGTTCTTC. The encoded protein is CASNVQAPGNEQFF.

This CDR3 reads CASSPTSTGGFDEQYF. CDR3 nucleotides: TGTGCCAGCTCACCGACCTCGACAGGGGGGTTCGACGAGCAGTACTTC. The rearrangement joins TRBV18 to TRBJ2-7; TRBD1 matches 9 bases. The germline CDR1 and CDR2 sequences are KGHSH and LQKENI. CDR3 length: 16 residues. J lost 5 bases, V lost 3 bases, and 11 bases had no gene match.

This chain connects TRBV3-1 (or the pseudogene TRBV3-2) to TRBJ1-3, with a possible D match to TRBD1 (6 bases). The length of the CDR3 is 15 residues. The germline V gene encodes CDR1 LGHDT and CDR2 YNNKEL (reference sequence). Trimming removed 3 bases at V and 2 bases at J, with 11 bases between. CDR3 nucleotides: TGTGCCAGCAGCCAGCGGGGGGCTGCTGGAAACACCATATATTTT. It specifies CASSQRGAAGNTIYF.

The V call is TRBV10-3, the J call TRBJ2-7; 7 bases align to TRBD1. The CDR3 runs to 14 residues. V shed 7 bases, J shed 1 base, and the junction held 7 bases outside the gene matches. The V gene's germline CDR1 is ENHRY and CDR2 SYGVKD. CDR3 protein: CAITGTEISYEQYF. The CDR3 nucleotides are TGTGCCATCACCGGGACAGAGATTTCCTACGAGCAGTACTTC.

Of note for this clone: Other nucleotide sequences from this sample produce the same CDR3. The chain couples TRBV5-4 to TRBJ2-7; TRBD2 aligns across 9 bases. V was pared by 4 bases and J by 1 base, with 3 bases of the junction left unmatched. The CDR3 is 14 residues long. CDR1 and CDR2 from the germline V gene are SGHNT and YYREEE (reference sequence). The CDR3 here is CASSLSGSSYEQYF. DNA for the CDR3: TGTGCCAGCAGCCTTAGCGGGAGTTCCTACGAGCAGTACTTC.

The V call is TRBV5-1, the J call TRBJ2-3, with 9 nucleotides matching TRBD2. After removal of 0 bases from V and 2 bases from J, the junction contained 10 bases not matched to a gene. The CDR3 loop spans 18 amino acids. Germline CDR1 and CDR2: SGHRS and YFSETQ. The CDR3 reads CASSLVGSGGSYTDTQYF. The CDR3 DNA is TGCGCCAGCAGCTTGGTCGGTAGCGGGGGATCATACACAGATACGCAGTATTTT. Full variable domain (rest looked up from reference TRBV5-1 and TRBJ2-3): KAGVTQTPRYLIKTRGQQVTLSCSPISGHRSVSWYQQTPGQGLQFLFEYFSETQRNKGNFPGRFSGRQFSNSRSEMNVSTLELGDSALYLCASSLVGSGGSYTDTQYFGPGTRLTVL.

The CDR3 spells CASSFYDRDEQFF. In nucleotides, the CDR3 is TGTGCCAGCAGTTTTTACGACAGGGATGAGCAGTTCTTC. The chain uses TRBV12-3 or TRBV12-4 and TRBJ2-1; 7 bases match TRBD1. V trimming: 3 bases; J trimming: 8 bases; junction bases outside the gene matches: 4. The CDR3 consists of 13 residues.

The chain carries TRBV7-2 and TRBJ2-5, with 8 bases that match TRBD2. Losses at the gene ends were 5 bases for V and 5 bases for J; bases not matched to a gene: 7. Germline CDR1 SGHTA, CDR2 FQGNSA. The CDR3 covers 14 residues. Here the CDR3 reads CASSPRGGYETQYF. In DNA, the CDR3 is TGTGCCAGCAGCCCCCGGGGGGGCTACGAGACCCAGTACTTC.

The chain couples TRBV5-6 to TRBJ1-1; 10 bases map to TRBD1. The CDR3 runs 14 residues. Germline V gives CDR1 SGHDT, CDR2 YYEEEE. The junction had 0 bases not matched to a gene; V was cut back by 3 bases and J by 1 base. The DNA of the CDR3 is TGTGCCAGCAGCTGGGACAGGGGGAACACTGAAGCTTTCTTT. This translates into CASSWDRGNTEAFF.

The rearrangement joins TRBV18 to TRBJ2-1; 10 bases are a match to TRBD2. Germline CDR1 and CDR2: KGHSH and LQKENI. J was trimmed by 7 bases and V by 4 bases; bases with no gene match: 1. This CDR3 spans 13 amino acids. The CDR3 region has the DNA TGTGCCAGCTCACTAGCGGGGGGTAATGAGCAGTTCTTC. Translation: CASSLAGGNEQFF.

V and J are TRBV6-5 and TRBJ2-7, with TRBD1 matching 10 bases. The germline V gene encodes CDR1 MNHEY and CDR2 SVGAGI. The length of the CDR3 is 14 residues. After removal of 4 bases from V and 0 bases from J, the junction contained 0 bases not matched to a gene. The DNA for the CDR3 is TGTGCCAGCAGTTGGGACAGGGGCTCCTACGAGCAGTACTTC. Translated: CASSWDRGSYEQYF.

In its sample, this clone was seen a few times. The chain carries TRBV19 and TRBJ2-6; TRBD1 matches 8 bases. The length of the CDR3 is 19 residues. Germline V lookup: CDR1 LNHDA, CDR2 SQIVND (reference sequence). The V and J ends lost 4 bases and 0 bases, in that order; junction bases with no gene match: 11. As DNA, the CDR3 is TGTGCCAGTAGTACACGACCGGGACAGGCTACCTCTGGGGCCAACGTCCTGACTTTC. Protein product: CASSTRPGQATSGANVLTF.

The chain joins TRBV12-1 to TRBJ1-5; TRBD1, the D gene given by the table, was not confirmed from the DNA. TRBV12-1 is given as a pseudogene. CDR3 length: 15 residues. CDR3 sequence (DNA): TGTGCCAGTGATTTTGGTGACAGGGGGACCCAGCCCCAGCATTTT. This translates into CASDFGDRGTQPQHF.

The gene calls are TRBV5-1 and TRBJ2-3, with TRBD2 matching over 10 bases. Germline trimming cut 3 bases from V and 2 bases from J; bases unmatched to any gene: 6. Germline V gene lookup returns CDR1 SGHRS and CDR2 YFSETQ. This CDR3 contains 16 residues. DNA for the CDR3: TGCGCCAGCAGCTGGGGGACTAGCGCCTCCACAGATACGCAGTATTTT. Its protein product is CASSWGTSASTDTQYF.

A single count supports this clone. The rearrangement links TRBV5-1 to TRBJ2-3; D not resolved. The CDR3 has 14 residues. V lost 0 bases to trimming and J lost 1 base, with 6 bases between them. Germline assignment: CDR1 SGHRS and CDR2 YFSETQ. CDR3 nucleotide sequence: TGCGCCAGCAGCTTGGTCCCCGGCACAGATACGCAGTATTTT. Its translation: CASSLVPGTDTQYF.

The chain links TRBV29-1 to TRBJ1-1; 7 bases line up with TRBD1. Germline-derived CDR1 and CDR2 are SQVTM and ANQGSEA. This CDR3 has 14 amino acids. Unmatched junction bases numbered 9, after V lost 4 bases and J lost 4 bases. DNA of the CDR3: TGCAGCGTTGGCCCCTTACAGGGGCCCACTGAAGCTTTCTTT. This codes for CSVGPLQGPTEAFF.

The table lists this clone with a few counts. The CDR3: CSASGLAGALEQYF. For the CDR3, the DNA is TGCAGTGCTAGTGGGCTAGCGGGGGCCTTAGAGCAGTACTTC. This chain connects TRBV20-1 to TRBJ2-7, with 10 bases identical to TRBD2. This CDR3 comprises 14 residues. Germline assignment: CDR1 DFQATT and CDR2 SNEGSKA (reference sequence). V was clipped by 3 bases and J by 7 bases; unmatched bases: 9.

The chain links TRBV10-2 to TRBJ2-7, with 9 bases that match TRBD1. Germline CDR1 and CDR2: WSHSY and SAAADI. The V and J ends lost 8 bases and 2 bases, in that order; junction bases with no gene match: 7. CDR3 length: 14 amino acids. The CDR3 coding sequence is TGCGCCAGCCGCAGGACAGGGGCGACCTACGAGCAGTACTTC. Protein sequence: CASRRTGATYEQYF.